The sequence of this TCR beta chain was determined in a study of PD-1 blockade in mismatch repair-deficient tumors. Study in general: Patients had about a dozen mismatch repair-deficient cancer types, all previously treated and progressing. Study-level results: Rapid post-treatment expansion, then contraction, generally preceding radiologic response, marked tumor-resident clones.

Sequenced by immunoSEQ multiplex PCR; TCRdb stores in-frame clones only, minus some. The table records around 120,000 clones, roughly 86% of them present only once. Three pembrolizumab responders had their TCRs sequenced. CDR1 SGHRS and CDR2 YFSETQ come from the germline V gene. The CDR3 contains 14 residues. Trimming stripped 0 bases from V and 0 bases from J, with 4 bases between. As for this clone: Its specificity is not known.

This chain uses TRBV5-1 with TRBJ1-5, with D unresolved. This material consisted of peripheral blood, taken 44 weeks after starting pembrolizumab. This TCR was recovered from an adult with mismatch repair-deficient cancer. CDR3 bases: TGCGCCAGCAGCTTGGGCAGTAGCAATCAGCCCCAGCATTTT. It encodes CASSLGSSNQPQHF.